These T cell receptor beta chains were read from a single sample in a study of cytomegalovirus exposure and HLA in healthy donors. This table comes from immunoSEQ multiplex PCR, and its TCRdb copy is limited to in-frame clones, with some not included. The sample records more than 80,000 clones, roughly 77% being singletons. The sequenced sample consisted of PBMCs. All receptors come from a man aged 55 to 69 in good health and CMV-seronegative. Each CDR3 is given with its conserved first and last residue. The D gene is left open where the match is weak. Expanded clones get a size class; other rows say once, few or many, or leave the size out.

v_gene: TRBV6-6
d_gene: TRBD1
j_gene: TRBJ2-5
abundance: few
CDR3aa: CASSWDRGWEKTQYF
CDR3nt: TGTGCCAGCAGCTGGGACAGGGGATGGGAAAAGACCCAGTACTTC

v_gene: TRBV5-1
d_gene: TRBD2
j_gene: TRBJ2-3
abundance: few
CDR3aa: CASSLVLAGGTDTQYF
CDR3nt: TGCGCCAGCAGCTTGGTGCTAGCGGGGGGTACAGATACGCAGTATTTT

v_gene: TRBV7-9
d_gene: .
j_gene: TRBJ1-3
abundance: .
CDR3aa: CSSSSTGRSSGNTIYF
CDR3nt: TGTTCCAGCAGCTCGACGGGTCGCTCCTCTGGAAACACCATATATTTT

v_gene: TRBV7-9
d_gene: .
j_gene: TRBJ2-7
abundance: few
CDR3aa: CSSSSTLMYEQYF
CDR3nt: TGTTCCAGCAGCTCGACTTTAATGTACGAGCAGTACTTC

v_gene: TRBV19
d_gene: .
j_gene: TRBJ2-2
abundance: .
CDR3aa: CASSMYRGTGELFF
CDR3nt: TGTGCCAGTAGTATGTATCGAGGAACCGGGGAGCTGTTTTTT

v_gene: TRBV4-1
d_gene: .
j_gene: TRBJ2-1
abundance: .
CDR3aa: CASSQVGAHEQFF
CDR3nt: TGCGCCAGCAGCCAAGTGGGGGCGCATGAGCAGTTCTTC

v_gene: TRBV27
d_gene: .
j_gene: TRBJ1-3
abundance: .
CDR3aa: CASSPWASGNTIYF
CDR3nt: TGTGCCAGCAGTCCCTGGGCCTCTGGAAACACCATATATTTT

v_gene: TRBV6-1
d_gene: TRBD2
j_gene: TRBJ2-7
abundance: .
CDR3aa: CASSQRLAAGYEQYF
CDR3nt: TGTGCCAGCAGCCAAAGACTAGCCGCGGGCTACGAGCAGTACTTC

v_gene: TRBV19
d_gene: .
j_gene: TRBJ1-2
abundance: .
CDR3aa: CASNPRQGGHYGYTF
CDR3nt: TGTGCCAGTAACCCCCGCCAGGGAGGGCACTATGGCTACACCTTC

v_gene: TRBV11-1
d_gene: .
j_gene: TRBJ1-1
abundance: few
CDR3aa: CASSLKKGLSTEAFF
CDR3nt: TGTGCCAGCAGCTTAAAGAAGGGGTTGAGCACTGAAGCTTTCTTT

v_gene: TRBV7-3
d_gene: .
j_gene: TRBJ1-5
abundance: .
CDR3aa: CASSLSAGLNQPQHF
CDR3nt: TGTGCCAGCAGCTTAAGTGCAGGTCTAAATCAGCCCCAGCATTTT

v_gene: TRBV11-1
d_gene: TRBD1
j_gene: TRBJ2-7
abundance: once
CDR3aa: CASSLEIRYGTGGTEQYF
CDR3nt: TGTGCCAGCAGCTTAGAAATTCGATACGGGACAGGGGGCACCGAGCAGTACTTC

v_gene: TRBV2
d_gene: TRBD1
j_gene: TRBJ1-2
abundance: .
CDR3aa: CASSDRDRLYYGYTF
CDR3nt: TGTGCCAGCAGTGACCGGGACAGGCTTTACTATGGCTACACCTTC

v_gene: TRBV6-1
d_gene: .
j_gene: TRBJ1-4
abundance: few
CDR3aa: CASSFGQHNEKLFF
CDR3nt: TGTGCCAGCAGTTTTGGACAGCATAATGAAAAACTGTTTTTT

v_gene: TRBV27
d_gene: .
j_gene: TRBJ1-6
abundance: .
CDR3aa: CASSLGAYNSPLHF
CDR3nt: TGTGCCAGCAGTTTAGGAGCTTATAATTCACCCCTCCACTTT

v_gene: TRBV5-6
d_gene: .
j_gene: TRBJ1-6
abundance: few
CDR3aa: CASIPSGARYSPLHF
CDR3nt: TGTGCCAGCATTCCCAGCGGGGCCAGATATTCACCCCTCCACTTT

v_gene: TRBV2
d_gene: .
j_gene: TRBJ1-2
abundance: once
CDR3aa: CASGGEQGLYGYTF
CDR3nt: TGTGCCAGCGGGGGGGAACAGGGCCTCTATGGCTACACCTTC

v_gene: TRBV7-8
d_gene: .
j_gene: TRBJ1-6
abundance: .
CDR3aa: CATSLSRNSPLHF
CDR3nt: TGTGCCACCTCCCTCTCGAGAAATTCACCCCTCCACTTT

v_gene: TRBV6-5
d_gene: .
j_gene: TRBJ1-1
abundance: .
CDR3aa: CASSSREWTEAFF
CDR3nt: TGTGCCAGCAGTTCCCGCGAGTGGACTGAAGCTTTCTTT

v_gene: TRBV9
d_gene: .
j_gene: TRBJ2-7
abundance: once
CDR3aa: CASSVNMGLEQYF
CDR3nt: TGTGCCAGCAGCGTAAACATGGGGCTCGAGCAGTACTTC

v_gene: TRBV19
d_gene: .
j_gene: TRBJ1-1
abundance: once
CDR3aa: CASSTGGNTEAFF
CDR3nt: TGTGCCAGTAGTACGGGGGGGAACACTGAAGCTTTCTTT

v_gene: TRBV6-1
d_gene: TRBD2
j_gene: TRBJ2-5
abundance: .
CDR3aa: CASTFLGGEGETQYF
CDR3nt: TGTGCCAGCACCTTTCTCGGGGGGGAAGGAGAGACCCAGTACTTC

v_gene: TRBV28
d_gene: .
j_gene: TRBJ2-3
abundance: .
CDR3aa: CASSLGRTDTQYF
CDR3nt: TGTGCCAGCAGTCTGGGGCGCACAGATACGCAGTATTTT

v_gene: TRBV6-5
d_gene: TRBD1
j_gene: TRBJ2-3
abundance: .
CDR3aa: CATLDRARATDTQYF
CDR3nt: TGTGCCACCTTGGACAGGGCTCGCGCCACAGATACGCAGTATTTT

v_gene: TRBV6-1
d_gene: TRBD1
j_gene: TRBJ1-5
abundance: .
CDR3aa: CASSERTGESNQPQHF
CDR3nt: TGTGCCAGCAGTGAGCGGACAGGCGAGTCGAATCAGCCCCAGCATTTT

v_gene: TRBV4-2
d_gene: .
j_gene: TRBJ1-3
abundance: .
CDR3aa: CASSQREQGLGIDSGNTIYF
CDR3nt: TGTGCCAGCAGCCAAAGGGAACAGGGTCTGGGAATCGATTCTGGAAACACCATATATTTT

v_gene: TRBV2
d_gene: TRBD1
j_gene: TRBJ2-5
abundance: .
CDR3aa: CASKTGTGGETQYF
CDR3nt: TGTGCCAGCAAAACCGGTACAGGGGGAGAGACCCAGTACTTC

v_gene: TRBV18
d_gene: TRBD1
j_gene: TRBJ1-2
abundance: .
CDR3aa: CASPQGFDYGYTF
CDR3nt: TGTGCCAGCCCACAGGGGTTCGACTATGGCTACACCTTC

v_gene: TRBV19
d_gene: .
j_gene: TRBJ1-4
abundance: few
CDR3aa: CASSRQAQGQEKLFF
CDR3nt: TGTGCCAGTAGCAGACAGGCGCAGGGTCAGGAAAAACTGTTTTTT

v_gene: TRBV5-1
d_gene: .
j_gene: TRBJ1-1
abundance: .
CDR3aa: CASRRGSGGSNTEAFF
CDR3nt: TGCGCCAGCAGGCGGGGTTCCGGGGGGAGTAACACTGAAGCTTTCTTT

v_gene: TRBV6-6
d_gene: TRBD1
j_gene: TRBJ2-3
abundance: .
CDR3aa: CASSPRGQGNTDTQYF
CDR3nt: TGTGCCAGCAGTCCCCGGGGACAGGGGAACACAGATACGCAGTATTTT

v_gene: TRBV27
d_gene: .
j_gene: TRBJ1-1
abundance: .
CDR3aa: CASSLGPMNTEAFF
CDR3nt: TGTGCCAGCAGTTTGGGGCCGATGAACACTGAAGCTTTCTTT

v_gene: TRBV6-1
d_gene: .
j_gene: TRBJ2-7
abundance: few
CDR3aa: CASSEALPGSSYEQYF
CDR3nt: TGTGCCAGCAGTGAAGCGCTCCCGGGTAGCTCCTACGAGCAGTACTTC

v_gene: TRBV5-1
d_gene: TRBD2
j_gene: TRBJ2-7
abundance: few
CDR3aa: CASSVPGLAVEEQYF
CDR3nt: TGCGCCAGCAGCGTACCGGGACTAGCGGTGGAAGAGCAGTACTTC

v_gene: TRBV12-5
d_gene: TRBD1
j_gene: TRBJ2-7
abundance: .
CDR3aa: CASGLSPPRDSAYEQYF
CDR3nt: TGTGCTAGTGGTTTGTCACCACCCCGGGACAGCGCCTACGAGCAGTACTTC

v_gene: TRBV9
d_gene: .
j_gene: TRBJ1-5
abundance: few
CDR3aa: CASSPGGVYQPQHF
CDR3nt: TGTGCCAGCAGCCCCGGCGGGGTTTATCAGCCCCAGCATTTT

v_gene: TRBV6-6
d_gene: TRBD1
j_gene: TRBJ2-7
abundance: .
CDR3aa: CASRSQGSYEQYF
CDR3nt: TGTGCCAGCAGGTCACAGGGGTCCTACGAGCAGTACTTC

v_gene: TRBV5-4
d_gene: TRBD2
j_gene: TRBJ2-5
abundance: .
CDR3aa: CASSPPSGGDQETQYF
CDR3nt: TGTGCCAGCAGCCCTCCTAGCGGGGGAGATCAAGAGACCCAGTACTTC

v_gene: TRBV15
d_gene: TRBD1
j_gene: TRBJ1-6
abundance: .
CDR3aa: CATSAWTGGNSPLHF
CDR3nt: TGTGCCACCAGCGCCTGGACAGGGGGAAATTCACCCCTCCACTTT

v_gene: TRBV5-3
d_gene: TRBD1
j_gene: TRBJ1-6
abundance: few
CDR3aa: CASSDLHRGHSPLHF
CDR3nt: TGTGCCAGCAGCGACTTACACAGGGGTCATTCACCCCTCCACTTT

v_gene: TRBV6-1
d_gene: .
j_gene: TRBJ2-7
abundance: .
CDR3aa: CASSPLGGVYEQYF
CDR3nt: TGTGCCAGCAGTCCCCTGGGGGGTGTCTACGAGCAGTACTTC

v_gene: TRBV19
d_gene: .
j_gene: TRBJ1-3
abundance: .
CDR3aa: CASSTPHEASSGNTIYF
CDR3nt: TGTGCCAGTAGTACGCCTCATGAGGCCAGCTCTGGAAACACCATATATTTT

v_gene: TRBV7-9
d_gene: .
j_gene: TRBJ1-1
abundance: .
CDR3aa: CASNHAGAEAFF
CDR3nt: TGTGCCAGCAATCATGCGGGAGCAGAAGCTTTCTTT

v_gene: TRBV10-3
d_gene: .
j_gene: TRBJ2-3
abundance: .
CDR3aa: CAISGGGADTQYF
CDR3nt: TGTGCCATCAGTGGAGGGGGGGCAGATACGCAGTATTTT

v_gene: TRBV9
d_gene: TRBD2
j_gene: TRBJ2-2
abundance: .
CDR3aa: CASSSGLAGGTGELFF
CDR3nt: TGTGCCAGCAGCTCCGGGCTAGCGGGGGGGACCGGGGAGCTGTTTTTT

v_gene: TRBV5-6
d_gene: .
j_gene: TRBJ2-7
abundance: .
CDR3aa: CASSLLGHYEQYF
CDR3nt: TGTGCCAGCAGCTTGCTGGGGCACTACGAGCAGTACTTC

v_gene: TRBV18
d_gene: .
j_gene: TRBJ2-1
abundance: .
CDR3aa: CASSPGASYNEQFF
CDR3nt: TGTGCCAGCTCACCAGGAGCCTCCTACAATGAGCAGTTCTTC

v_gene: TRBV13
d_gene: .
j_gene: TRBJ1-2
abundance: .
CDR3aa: CASSLGRLYGYTF
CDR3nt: TGTGCCAGCAGCTTAGGGCGGCTCTATGGCTACACCTTC

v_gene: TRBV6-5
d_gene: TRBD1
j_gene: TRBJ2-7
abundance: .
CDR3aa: CASRDRGPYEQYF
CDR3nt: TGTGCCAGCAGGGACAGGGGGCCCTACGAGCAGTACTTC

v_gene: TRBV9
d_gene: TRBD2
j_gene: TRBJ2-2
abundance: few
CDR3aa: CASSPRTSGAELFF
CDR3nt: TGTGCCAGCAGCCCCCGGACTAGCGGGGCAGAGCTGTTTTTT

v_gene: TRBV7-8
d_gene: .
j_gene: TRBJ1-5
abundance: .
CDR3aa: CASSPDTRNQPQHF
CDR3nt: TGTGCCAGCAGCCCGGACACTCGAAATCAGCCCCAGCATTTT

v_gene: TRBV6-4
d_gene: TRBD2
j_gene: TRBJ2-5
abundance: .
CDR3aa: CASNRTSAWETQYF
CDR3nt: TGTGCCAGCAACCGGACTAGCGCCTGGGAGACCCAGTACTTC

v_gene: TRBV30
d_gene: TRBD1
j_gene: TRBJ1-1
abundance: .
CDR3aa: CAWTQNRGNTEAFF
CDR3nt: TGTGCCTGGACTCAGAACAGGGGAAACACTGAAGCTTTCTTT

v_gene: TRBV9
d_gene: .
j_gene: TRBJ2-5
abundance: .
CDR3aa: CASSVDGVETQYF
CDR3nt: TGTGCCAGCAGCGTAGACGGGGTGGAGACCCAGTACTTC

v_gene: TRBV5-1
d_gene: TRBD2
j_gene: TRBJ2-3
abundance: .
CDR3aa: CASSLGTGGPTYF
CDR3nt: TGCGCCAGCAGCTTGGGTACGGGGGGGCCCACGTATTTT

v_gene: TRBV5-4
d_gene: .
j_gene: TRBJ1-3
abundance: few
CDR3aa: CASSFMGGFGNTIYF
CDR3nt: TGTGCCAGCAGCTTTATGGGGGGGTTTGGAAACACCATATATTTT

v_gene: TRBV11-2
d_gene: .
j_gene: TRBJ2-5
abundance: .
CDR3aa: CASSLGLRGETQYF
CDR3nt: TGTGCCAGCAGCTTAGGACTGAGAGGGGAGACCCAGTACTTC